Listed below are T cell receptor beta chains from one sample, sequenced in a study of T cell repertoires in cytomegalovirus infection. Antigens of these TCRs are unknown. TCRdb reprocessed the reads via MiXCR and lists one record per CDR3 protein. The data hold about 920,000 distinct CDR3 sequences, with 30% to 40% observed a single time. The source material was cultured CD8+ T cells from PBMCs, sampled from culture after CMV antigen stimulation. These receptors originate from a human donor in good health (CMV status not recorded). Some clones in this sample may be carry-over from other donors' samples. Each CDR3 is given without its conserved first and last residue.

V gene: TRBV27; J gene: TRBJ2-3; CDR3 protein: ASSLRPSGGGTDTQY
V gene: TRBV18; J gene: TRBJ1-2; CDR3 protein: ASSPNLRNRPLGYT
V gene: TRBV7-6; J gene: TRBJ2-3; CDR3 protein: ASSLGEKRTDTQY
V gene: TRBV12-3/TRBV12-4; J gene: TRBJ2-5; CDR3 protein: ASSPQGGGETQY
V gene: TRBV7-9; J gene: TRBJ1-1; CDR3 protein: ASSLGGGRYTEAF
V gene: TRBV7-9; J gene: TRBJ2-1; CDR3 protein: ASSSTSGGENEQF
V gene: TRBV9; J gene: TRBJ2-3; CDR3 protein: ASSASGGAPSTDTQY
V gene: TRBV7-3; J gene: TRBJ2-1; CDR3 protein: ASSLTSNEQF
V gene: TRBV20-1; J gene: TRBJ1-2; CDR3 protein: SVLDRENYGYT
V gene: TRBV28; J gene: TRBJ2-5; CDR3 protein: ASSLGVSQETQY
V gene: TRBV7-9; J gene: TRBJ2-5; CDR3 protein: ASSLGQQYTQETQY
V gene: TRBV7-9; J gene: TRBJ2-3; CDR3 protein: ASSFPDTDTQY
V gene: TRBV6-1; J gene: TRBJ1-5; CDR3 protein: ASSERGGYQSQH
V gene: TRBV7-2; J gene: TRBJ1-1; CDR3 protein: ASSLGPVMNTEAF
V gene: TRBV7-2; J gene: TRBJ2-1; CDR3 protein: ASSLGIVAGDAYNEQF
V gene: TRBV27; J gene: TRBJ1-5; CDR3 protein: ASKGGAGNQPQH
V gene: TRBV6-6; J gene: TRBJ2-1; CDR3 protein: ASSYVRDRGYNEQF
V gene: TRBV6-6; J gene: TRBJ2-6; CDR3 protein: ASSYSSASSGANVLT
V gene: TRBV18; J gene: TRBJ1-2; CDR3 protein: ASSPLRTDLRNGYT
V gene: TRBV19; J gene: TRBJ1-5; CDR3 protein: ASRGPWTGDQPQH
V gene: TRBV27; J gene: TRBJ2-5; CDR3 protein: ASSSSISLAQETQY
V gene: TRBV10-3; J gene: TRBJ1-5; CDR3 protein: AISEWGPGSQANQPQH
V gene: TRBV2; J gene: TRBJ2-7; CDR3 protein: ASKGADRYEQY
V gene: TRBV7-2; J gene: TRBJ2-3; CDR3 protein: ASTNWAGATDTQY
V gene: TRBV7-8; J gene: TRBJ2-6; CDR3 protein: ASRGPSEGNSGANVLT
V gene: TRBV15; J gene: TRBJ1-5; CDR3 protein: ATSREQTSNQPQH
V gene: TRBV29-1; J gene: TRBJ2-7; CDR3 protein: SVTGQMIYEQY
V gene: TRBV5-6; J gene: TRBJ1-6; CDR3 protein: ASILHTASTVN
V gene: TRBV25-1; J gene: TRBJ1-2; CDR3 protein: ASSEGYQLEVYGYT
V gene: TRBV5-1; J gene: TRBJ2-1; CDR3 protein: ASSSSPDEQF
V gene: TRBV6-5; J gene: TRBJ2-5; CDR3 protein: ASSPQLAGGSETQY
V gene: TRBV20-1; J gene: TRBJ2-5; CDR3 protein: SARLAGGWETQY
V gene: TRBV9; J gene: TRBJ2-5; CDR3 protein: ASSAAPPGTQY
V gene: TRBV7-6; J gene: TRBJ2-7; CDR3 protein: ASSPKGDPYEQY
V gene: TRBV4-1; J gene: TRBJ2-7; CDR3 protein: ASSQEGDGSSYEQY
V gene: TRBV12-5; J gene: TRBJ2-5; CDR3 protein: ASGLGTVQETQY
V gene: TRBV27; J gene: TRBJ1-4; CDR3 protein: ASSPGGPKLF
V gene: TRBV7-6; J gene: TRBJ1-1; CDR3 protein: ASSSNRDRPMNTEAF
V gene: TRBV28; J gene: TRBJ2-3; CDR3 protein: ASSFTGGLTDTQY
V gene: TRBV27; J gene: TRBJ2-7; CDR3 protein: ASSHSPGGEGKY
V gene: TRBV5-4; J gene: TRBJ2-5; CDR3 protein: ASSAIQETQY
V gene: TRBV7-9; J gene: TRBJ2-4; CDR3 protein: ASSLAAGPKRKIQY
V gene: TRBV7-8; J gene: TRBJ2-1; CDR3 protein: ASSPGLAENNEQF
V gene: TRBV19; J gene: TRBJ2-7; CDR3 protein: ASSPAAAYEQY
V gene: TRBV9; J gene: TRBJ2-7; CDR3 protein: ASSVGSQIPYEQY